This section outlines one T cell receptor (beta chain) sequence together with its context. This CDR3 is built from 14 residues. Germline CDR1 SQVTM, CDR2 ANQGSEA. V was clipped by 0 bases and J by 5 bases; unmatched bases: 5. The assay was immunoSEQ multiplex PCR, and TCRdb's table has in-frame clones only and misses some. The data contain about 20,000 clones, around 87% of them singletons. These data belong to a study of untreated major depressive disorder. The chain is built from TRBV29-1 and TRBJ2-5; TRBD1 aligns across 8 bases. The sequencing sample was made of CD4+ T cells from PBMCs. The source of this sequence is a woman in her twenties or thirties in good health. This CDR3 is CSVEDWTGKETQYF. For the CDR3, the DNA is TGCAGCGTTGAAGATTGGACAGGGAAGGAGACCCAGTACTTC. Using reference TRBV29-1 and TRBJ2-5 for the parts outside the CDR3, the full variable domain is SAVISQKPSRDICQRGTSLTIQCQVDSQVTMMFWYRQQPGQSLTLIATANQGSEATYESGFVIDKFPISRPNLTFSTLTVSNMSPEDSSIYLCSVEDWTGKETQYFGPGTRLLVL.